This T cell receptor beta chain was recovered during a study of blood T cells in healthy people across ages. Whole-study context: Template switching caught about one barcoded beta molecule for each two T cells. Study-level findings and limits: Underestimates were what the diversity estimates from one million T cells were considered to be.

This clonotype was seen a few times. What it binds is not known. The CDR3 is 15 amino acids. V was pared by 0 bases and J by 1 base, with 1 base of the junction left unmatched. The V gene's germline CDR1 is MNHEY and CDR2 SVGAGI. For the second PCR, which ran for about 6 to 11 cycles, a sample-barcoded 5' primer and a J-beta primer mix were used. MiXCR, run by TCRdb on the 5' RACE reads, gives a single entry per CDR3 protein. Of approximately 880,000 distinct CDR3 sequences in the sample, under 50% are singletons; the top ten hold over 10%. Russia was home to the donors, healthy Caucasian individuals aged roughly 6 to 95.

The TCR originated in a man under 40 in good health. The rearrangement uses TRBV6-5 and TRBJ2-5, with TRBD2 matching 8 bases. Sequences were obtained from blood. The CDR3 DNA follows: TGTGCCAGCAGTTACTCCCGGGGGGGCCAAGAGACCCAGTACTTC. Amino acid sequence: CASSYSRGGQETQYF.